These 5 T cell receptor beta chains came from one sample sequenced in a study of identifying expanded T cells in peripheral blood. Sequencing was performed with immunoSEQ multiplex PCR; in TCRdb, only in-frame clones are kept and a portion is missing. The sample lists over 75,000 clones; approximately 88% were seen once. The sample comprised blood. These receptors were obtained from a person aged 18-69 years in good health.

Comment on this clone: The same CDR3 also results from other DNA sequences found in this sample. The CDR3 is CASSPGGSYNEQFF. The CDR3 nucleotides read TGTGCCAGCTCACCGGGGGGCAGTTACAATGAGCAGTTCTTC. The rearrangement uses TRBV18 and TRBJ2-1; D possibly uses TRBD1 or TRBD2 (6 bases each). In germline, CDR1 is KGHSH, CDR2 LQKENI. V was clipped by 3 bases and J by 4 bases, with 10 bases between them. The CDR3 is made up of 14 amino acids. The whole variable domain, remainder taken from reference TRBV18 and TRBJ2-1, is NAGVMQNPRHLVRRRGQEARLRCSPMKGHSHVYWYRQLPEEGLKFMVYLQKENIIDESGMPKERFSAEFPKEGPSILRIQQVVRGDSAAYFCASSPGGSYNEQFFGPGTRLTVL.

This chain joins TRBV5-6 and TRBJ2-5, with D unclear. The V end was cut by 4 bases, the J end by 5 bases, with 9 bases between. The germline V gene encodes CDR1 SGHDT and CDR2 YYEEEE. The CDR3 runs to 12 residues. DNA for the CDR3: TGTGCCAGCAGCCCCCGTTGGGAGACCCAGTACTTC. Its translation: CASSPRWETQYF.

The V gene is TRBV6-5, the J gene TRBJ1-5; D is possibly TRBD1 (5 bases). CDR1 and CDR2 (germline): MNHEY, SVGAGI. The germline V and J ends were trimmed by 6 bases and 4 bases, with 10 bases remaining between them. This CDR3 region has 13 residues. CDR3 in DNA: TGTGCCAGCAGAAGACAGATAAATCAGCCCCAGCATTTT. The encoded protein is CASRRQINQPQHF.

V usage is TRBV2 and J usage is TRBJ1-5; no clear D. Germline V gene data show CDR1 as SNHLY and CDR2 as FYNNEI. Deletions cut 4 bases from V and 6 bases from J, with 10 bases between. CDR3 length: 13 amino acids. The CDR3: CASSVPPSQPQHF. CDR3 in DNA: TGTGCCAGCAGTGTCCCTCCGAGTCAGCCCCAGCATTTT.

The genes are TRBV29-1 and TRBJ2-1; the D is unclear. V was shortened by 4 bases and J by 0 bases, with 10 bases between the two germline ends. From germline, CDR1 is SQVTM and CDR2 ANQGSEA. The CDR3 consists of 14 residues. The CDR3 region is CSVVRPNSYNEQFF. The DNA of the CDR3 is TGCAGCGTTGTTCGTCCTAACTCCTACAATGAGCAGTTCTTC.